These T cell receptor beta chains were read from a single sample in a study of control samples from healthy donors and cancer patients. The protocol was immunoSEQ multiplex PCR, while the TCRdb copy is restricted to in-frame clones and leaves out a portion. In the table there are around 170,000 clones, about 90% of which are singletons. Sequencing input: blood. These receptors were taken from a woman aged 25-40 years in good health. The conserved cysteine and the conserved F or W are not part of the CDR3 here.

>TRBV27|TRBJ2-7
ASSFNPDSSYEQY
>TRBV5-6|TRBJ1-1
ASSFSVAEAF
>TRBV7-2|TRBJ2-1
ASSLVTSGRYEQF
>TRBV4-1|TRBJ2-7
ASSQAGTYEQY
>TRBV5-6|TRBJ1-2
ASSSNRAGYT
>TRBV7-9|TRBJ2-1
ASSLEGQYNEQF
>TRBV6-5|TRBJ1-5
ASRPQVSNQPQH
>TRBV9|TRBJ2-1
ASSHEGQGVNEQF
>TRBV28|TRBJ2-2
ASLRGTNAGELF
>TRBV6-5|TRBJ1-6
ASSYSAGQNNSPLH
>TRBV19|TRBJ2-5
ASSMGLWETQY
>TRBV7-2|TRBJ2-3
ASSLAIHSLSTDTQY
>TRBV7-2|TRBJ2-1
ASSLAAENNEQF
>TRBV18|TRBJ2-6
ASSPPGGSGANVLT
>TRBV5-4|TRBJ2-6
ASSLGRAGANVLT
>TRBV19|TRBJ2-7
ASSYSAGGLYEQY
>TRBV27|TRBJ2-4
ASRRGGGPKNIQY
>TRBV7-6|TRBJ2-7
ASSPRGQGSSYEQY
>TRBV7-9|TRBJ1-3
ASSFGGTGNTIY
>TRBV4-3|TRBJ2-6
ASSQDRSGANVLT
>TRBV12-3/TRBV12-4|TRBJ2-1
ASSFDRTPGQF
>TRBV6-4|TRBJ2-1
ASSDQGQGGNEQF
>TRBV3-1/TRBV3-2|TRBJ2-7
ASNLRGSSYEQY
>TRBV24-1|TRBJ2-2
ATSELKKAGRDQKTGELF
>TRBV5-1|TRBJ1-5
ASSLEGFNQPQH
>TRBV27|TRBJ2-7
ASSLFSSAISYEQY
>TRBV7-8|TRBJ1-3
ASSLSQLGNTIY
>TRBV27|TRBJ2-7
ASSSGGYEQY
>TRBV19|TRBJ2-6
ASSIAPLGLVPGANVLT
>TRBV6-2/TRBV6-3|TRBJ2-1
ASSSISGTLSYNEQF
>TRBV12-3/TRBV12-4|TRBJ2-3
ASSLGSDTQY
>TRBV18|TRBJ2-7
ASSPAGAPGGEQY
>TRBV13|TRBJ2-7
ASSFPPTGAAYEQY
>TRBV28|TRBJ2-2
ASSFNRGFTGELF